Presented here are 27 T cell receptor beta chains from one specimen sequenced in a study of cytomegalovirus exposure and HLA in healthy donors. The primer mix had 60 Vbeta and 13 Jbeta primers. Sequencing used immunoSEQ multiplex PCR; TCRdb keeps in-frame clones, though not all of them. The table lists fewer than 200,000 clones, 81% of them singletons. The material sequenced was PBMCs. The source is a man aged 35 to 55 in good health and CMV-seropositive.

The chain recombines TRBV27 with TRBJ1-2; 8 positions match TRBD1. V lost 3 bases and J lost 7; bases outside the gene matches: 7. The CDR3 length is 14 residues. Germline V gene sequence: CDR1 MNHEY, CDR2 SMNVEV (reference sequence). This chain's CDR3 is CASSLSGQGGGYTF. The CDR3 DNA follows: TGTGCCAGCAGTTTGTCCGGACAGGGCGGTGGCTACACCTTC.

V and J are TRBV6-1 and TRBJ2-5, with 7 bases aligning to TRBD1. V shed 9 bases and J 2 bases; nucleotides not matched to a gene: 9. CDR1 MNHNS and CDR2 SASEGT come from the germline V gene. The CDR3 totals 14 residues. The CDR3 here is CASPERDRQETQYF. DNA of the CDR3: TGTGCCAGTCCCGAAAGGGACAGACAAGAGACCCAGTACTTC.

This chain links TRBV28 with TRBJ2-7; 13 bases align to TRBD2. Germline CDR1 reads MDHEN; CDR2 reads SYDVKM. V gave up 6 bases and J gave up 4 bases; unmatched junction bases: 9. The CDR3 contains 16 residues. CDR3 sequence (DNA): TGTGCCAGCAGCCTCTGGACTAGCGGGAGTTGGTACGAGCAGTACTTC. It is translated as CASSLWTSGSWYEQYF.

This chain connects TRBV7-9 to TRBJ2-7, with 8 positions matching TRBD2. J gave up 4 bases and V 5 bases, and 13 bases lay outside the gene matches. Per germline, CDR1 SEHNR and CDR2 FQNEAQ (reference sequence). The CDR3 length is 16 residues. In nucleotides, the CDR3 is TGTGCCAGCAGCCCACCCCTCGGGCCTAGCGGGTACGAGCAGTACTTC. Its protein product is CASSPPLGPSGYEQYF.

This chain links TRBV7-2 with TRBJ1-2, with D unresolved. The CDR3 consists of 14 residues. CDR1 SGHTA and CDR2 FQGNSA come from the germline V gene. Trimming cost V 1 base and J 4 bases, with 10 bases left between them. The DNA for the CDR3 is TGTGCCAGCAGCTTAGTTTCAGGCCCCTATGGCTACACCTTC. As protein: CASSLVSGPYGYTF.

V is TRBV27 and J is TRBJ2-1, with a possible D match to TRBD1 (5 bases). V shed 11 bases and J shed 9 bases, with 17 bases lying between them. The germline V gene has CDR1 MNHEY and CDR2 SMNVEV (reference sequence). The CDR3 is 12 residues long. The CDR3 coding sequence is TGTGCCGTTGGAGCTCAGGGCGGTGAGCAGTTCTTC. The encoded protein is CAVGAQGGEQFF.

This chain connects TRBV27 to TRBJ2-1, with TRBD2 matching over 7 bases. J was trimmed by 9 bases and V by 0 bases; bases with no gene match: 8. In germline, CDR1 is MNHEY, CDR2 SMNVEV (reference sequence). This CDR3 is built from 15 residues. The CDR3 region has the DNA TGTGCCAGCAGTTTATCGGTGGGAGGGCCACTTGAGCAGTTCTTC. Translated: CASSLSVGGPLEQFF.

The chain employs TRBV11-3 and TRBJ2-1; 9 nucleotides match TRBD2. With V trimmed by 1 base and J by 6 bases, 7 bases remained unmatched. CDR1 SGHNT and CDR2 YENEEA come from the germline V gene. The CDR3 is 16 amino acids. The DNA of the CDR3 is TGTGCCAGCAGCTTAGGCGGCGGGGGGGCTTTCAATGAGCAGTTCTTC. It specifies CASSLGGGGAFNEQFF.

The rearrangement links TRBV7-9 to TRBJ1-2, with D maybe TRBD1 (5 bases). The CDR3 extends over 15 amino acids. Trimming removed 0 bases from V and 5 bases from J, with 13 bases in between. CDR1 and CDR2 (germline): SEHNR, FQNEAQ (reference sequence). The DNA for the CDR3 is TGTGCCAGCAGCTTAGCCGGGACTCCTTGGTATGGCTACACCTTC. Its protein is CASSLAGTPWYGYTF.

The chain is built from TRBV30 and TRBJ1-6, with D perhaps TRBD1 (5 bases). Germline CDR1 reads GTSNPN; CDR2 reads SVGIG (reference sequence). Trimming left V 5 bases short and J 7 bases short, with 6 bases between. The CDR3 sequence is 11 residues long. CDR3 residues: CAWGGNSPLHF. The DNA of the CDR3 is TGTGCCTGGGGGGGGAATTCACCCCTCCACTTT.

The CDR3 spells CASSGGVHQETQYF. The DNA of the CDR3 is TGTGCCAGCAGCGGGGGGGTGCACCAAGAGACCCAGTACTTC. The V and J genes are TRBV7-2 and TRBJ2-5; TRBD2 matches at 7 bases. In germline, CDR1 is SGHTA, CDR2 FQGNSA. J lost 0 bases, V lost 5 bases, and 3 bases had no gene match. The length of the CDR3 is 14 residues.

The chain carries TRBV12-5 and TRBJ1-1; tentative D call: TRBD1 (5 bases). Trimming took 1 base from V and 0 from J, leaving 15 bases between them. This CDR3 is 17 amino acids long. Germline values: CDR1 LGHNT, CDR2 FRNRAP. The CDR3 spells CASGLGGPDTLNTEAFF. The CDR3 DNA reads as TGTGCTAGTGGTTTGGGGGGCCCCGACACCCTGAACACTGAAGCTTTCTTT.

V is TRBV9 and J is TRBJ1-5; D unresolved. This CDR3 region has 14 residues. Between the trimmed V and J ends, which lost 0 bases and 2 bases, there was a span of 6 bases. In germline, CDR1 is SGDLS, CDR2 YYNGEE. The CDR3 nucleotides read TGTGCCAGCAGCGTAGGCCCGGGCAATCAGCCCCAGCATTTT. Its protein is CASSVGPGNQPQHF.

The chain couples TRBV7-9 to TRBJ2-3, with D maybe TRBD2 (7 bases). The germline V and J ends were trimmed by 3 bases and 2 bases, with 15 bases remaining between them. Germline V gene data show CDR1 as SEHNR and CDR2 as FQNEAQ (reference sequence). CDR3 length: 16 amino acids. CDR3 region: CASSFRGGAYTDTQYF. CDR3 bases: TGTGCCAGCAGCTTCAGGGGAGGGGCTTACACAGATACGCAGTATTTT.

The gene calls are TRBV29-1 and TRBJ2-7; TRBD1 matches 7 bases. The CDR3 loop spans 12 amino acids. Trimming removed 7 bases from V and 1 base from J; junction bases left unmatched: 4. Germline lookup yields CDR1 SQVTM and CDR2 ANQGSEA. The DNA for the CDR3 is TGCAGCGCCAGACAGGGTTCCTACGAGCAGTACTTC. It translates to CSARQGSYEQYF.

This rearrangement joins TRBV2 to TRBJ2-7, with unresolved D. The germline V and J ends were trimmed by 6 bases and 1 base, with 13 bases remaining between them. Germline V gives CDR1 SNHLY, CDR2 FYNNEI. The CDR3 is 14 amino acids. The CDR3 DNA is TGTGCCAGCAGACCCCCCCTAAAGTCCTACGAGCAGTACTTC. Residues: CASRPPLKSYEQYF. The full variable domain, with the rest looked up from reference TRBV2 and TRBJ2-7, is EPEVTQTPSHQVTQMGQEVILRCVPISNHLYFYWYRQILGQKVEFLVSFYNNEISEKSEIFDDQFSVERPDGSNFTLKIRSTKLEDSAMYFCASRPPLKSYEQYFGPGTRLTVT.

This clone was observed a single time. V gene TRBV29-1 combines with J gene TRBJ2-5; D perhaps matches TRBD2 (5 bases). Germline CDR1 SQVTM, CDR2 ANQGSEA. There are 13 residues in the CDR3. Trimming cost V 8 bases and J 5 bases, with 18 bases left between them. The CDR3: CSFRETGWETQYF. The CDR3 DNA reads TGCAGCTTTAGGGAGACTGGATGGGAGACCCAGTACTTC.

The chain couples TRBV2 to TRBJ2-7; 10 bases fit TRBD1. Germline CDR1 is SNHLY and CDR2 is FYNNEI. The CDR3 runs to 14 residues. Trimming at V came to 6 bases and at J to 4 bases, leaving 6 bases not matched to a gene. The CDR3: CASRGQGYGYEQYF. DNA for the CDR3: TGTGCCAGCAGGGGACAGGGGTATGGGTACGAGCAGTACTTC.

The chain carries TRBV28 and TRBJ1-1; D might be TRBD1 (6 bases). Germline lookup yields CDR1 MDHEN and CDR2 SYDVKM. V lost 6 bases to trimming and J lost 9 bases, with 26 bases between them. The CDR3 sequence is 16 residues long. CDR3 coding DNA: TGTGCCAGCAGCGCGGGGGCCGATATGGGAGCCTTGAAAGCTTTCTTT. Amino acids: CASSAGADMGALKAFF.

Concerning this clone itself: Other DNA variants within this sample encode the same CDR3. The V and J genes are TRBV7-9 and TRBJ1-1; 8 nucleotides agree with TRBD1. Trimming took 1 base from V and 2 from J; bases not matched to a gene: 3. This CDR3 is built from 15 residues. CDR1 and CDR2 (germline): SEHNR, FQNEAQ (reference sequence). This chain's CDR3 is CASSLGTGSNTEAFF. The CDR3 nucleotides read TGTGCCAGCAGCTTAGGGACAGGGAGTAACACTGAAGCTTTCTTT.

This chain joins TRBV5-6 and TRBJ1-3; no clear D gene. Germline loops: CDR1 SGHDT, CDR2 YYEEEE. This CDR3 is 11 amino acids long. V lost 0 bases and J 11 bases, leaving 6 bases between the germline ends. The CDR3 reads CASSLGTAIYF. The CDR3, as DNA: TGTGCCAGCAGCTTGGGTACGGCCATATATTTT.

The V call is TRBV5-1, the J call TRBJ2-7; tentatively, D is TRBD2 (7 bases). The CDR3 sequence is 16 residues long. The germline V gene has CDR1 SGHRS and CDR2 YFSETQ. The germline V and J ends were trimmed by 4 bases and 0 bases, with 17 bases remaining between them. CDR3 sequence reads: CASSPAGGGLSYEQYF. The CDR3 DNA reads TGCGCCAGCAGCCCCGCGGGCGGGGGCCTCTCCTACGAGCAGTACTTC.

The rearrangement links TRBV19 to TRBJ2-7; possibly TRBD2 for D (5 bases). The germline CDR1 and CDR2 sequences are LNHDA and SQIVND (reference sequence). The V end was cut by 3 bases, the J end by 2 bases, with 8 bases between. The CDR3 has 13 amino acids. CDR3 in DNA: TGTGCCAGTAGTATGAGGGAAACCTACGAGCAGTACTTC. Encoded protein: CASSMRETYEQYF. The full variable domain, in which reference TRBV19 and TRBJ2-7 provide the parts outside the CDR3, is DGGITQSPKYLFRKEGQNVTLSCEQNLNHDAMYWYRQDPGQGLRLIYYSQIVNDFQKGDIAEGYSVSREKKESFPLTVTSAQKNPTAFYLCASSMRETYEQYFGPGTRLTVT.

The chain recombines TRBV11-2 with TRBJ1-2; 12 bases align to TRBD1. The trim removed 0 bases at V and 4 bases at J, leaving 6 bases unmatched. Germline loops: CDR1 SGHAT, CDR2 FQNNGV. The CDR3 is 17 residues long. CDR3 residues: CASSLDPGQGAVYGYTF. Written as DNA, the CDR3 is TGTGCCAGCAGCTTAGATCCGGGACAGGGGGCCGTCTATGGCTACACCTTC.

The chain couples TRBV7-2 to TRBJ2-2; 9 nucleotides line up with TRBD1. V trimming: 6 bases; J trimming: 2 bases; junction bases outside the gene matches: 7. Per the germline V gene, CDR1 is SGHTA and CDR2 is FQGNSA. The CDR3 sequence is 16 residues long. This CDR3 reads CASSMGQGYNTGELFF. The CDR3 DNA reads as TGTGCCAGCAGTATGGGACAGGGATATAACACCGGGGAGCTGTTTTTT.

This clone appeared a few times. This may arise from a read error, as a much more abundant clone is one base away. This rearrangement joins TRBV5-4 to TRBJ1-1; the D gene is possibly TRBD1 (6 bases). V was cut by 4 bases and J by 1 base, with 8 bases left in between. Germline CDR1 is SGHNT and CDR2 is YYREEE (reference sequence). The CDR3 runs to 13 residues. The CDR3 sequence: CASSQTGNTEAFF. In nucleotides, the CDR3 is TGTGCCAGCAGCCAGACAGGGAACACTGAAGCTTTCTTT.

This sequence joins TRBV25-1 and TRBJ2-7; 8 positions match TRBD2. The CDR3 is made up of 14 amino acids. V was clipped by 7 bases and J by 5 bases; unmatched bases: 10. Looked up from germline, CDR1 is MGHDK and CDR2 is SYGVNS. The CDR3: CASIPRGGSHEQYF. The CDR3 DNA sequence: TGTGCCAGCATTCCCCGGGGGGGGAGCCACGAGCAGTACTTC.